This TCR beta chain was documented in a study of CD8 T cells in Susac syndrome. The CDR3 runs 13 residues. V lost 2 bases to trimming and J lost 6 bases, with 8 bases between them. Germline CDR1 and CDR2: SGHTA and FQGTGA. With random hexamers, roughly 0.45 to 1 ug RNA was reverse transcribed. TCRdb fed the immunoSEQ multiplex PCR reads into MiXCR, producing one record per CDR3 protein. The sample has some 260,000 distinct CDR3 sequences; about 88% are singletons. This TCR derives from a human donor with multiple sclerosis. Sequencing was performed on CD8+ T cells from PBMCs. The J gene is TRBJ2-1, the V gene TRBV7-3; D call uncertain. The CDR3 nucleotides read TGTGCCAGCAGCTTAGTAGTTCGCAATGAGCAGTTCTTC. This gives the protein CASSLVVRNEQFF.